This T cell receptor beta chain originates from a study of blood T cell repertoires in COVID-19. For the study at large: Sites in the United States, Italy and Spain provided acute and convalescent COVID-19 samples. T cells, B-cell-depleted T cells, or PBMCs provided the cDNA or gDNA that served as material.

V lost 7 bases and J lost 3, with 6 bases in between. Germline V gene lookup returns CDR1 LNHDA and CDR2 SQIVND (reference sequence). The CDR3 covers 11 residues. Authors' processing steps: Amplifying reference gene primers gave estimates of nucleated cell counts. This table comes from immunoSEQ multiplex PCR, and its TCRdb copy is limited to in-frame clones, with some not included. The V and J calls and clone size come from that table; D and trimming were worked out from the DNA. The table includes 34,000 or so clones, 85% to 95% detected once. V is TRBV19 and J is TRBJ1-1; no clear D gene. Sequencing input: peripheral blood. The sequence was collected from a man between 60 and 75 years old with active or convalescent COVID-19. The chain's CDR3 is CASKEDTEAFF. As DNA, the CDR3 is TGTGCCAGTAAGGAGGACACTGAAGCTTTCTTT.